Below, 21 T cell receptor beta chains from the same sample are listed, as sequenced in a study of technical replicates of blood from several donors (dated by TCRdb to about 2017). Library prep was done by the immunoSEQ multiplex PCR assay. Entries here come from immuneACCESS through TCRdb and include only in-frame sequences with V and J called. Some clones fail to appear in such tables; in the studies checked, an unresolved V gene covers under half of the shortfall, and the cause of the remainder is unknown. This sample has tens of thousands of clones in its table, and about 95% of those were observed once. The ten largest clones capture roughly 3.1% of the sample. Source material: PBMCs. The source is a human donor in good health. Some clones in this sample may be carry-over from other donors' samples.

The chain has TRBV13 and TRBJ2-1, with TRBD2 matching 7 bases. V dropped 5 bases and J dropped 6; count of bases not matched to a gene: 10. This CDR3 contains 15 residues. Germline assignment: CDR1 PRHDT and CDR2 FYEKMQ (reference sequence). The CDR3, as DNA: TGTGCCAGCAGCCCCCCCCGGACTAGAACCAATGAGCAGTTCTTC. Encoded protein: CASSPPRTRTNEQFF. Complete variable domain (other parts from reference TRBV13 and TRBJ2-1): AAGVIQSPRHLIKEKRETATLKCYPIPRHDTVYWYQQGPGQDPQFLISFYEKMQSDKGSIPDRFSAQQFSDYHSELNMSSLELGDSALYFCASSPPRTRTNEQFFGPGTRLTVL.

The chain carries TRBV5-6 and TRBJ1-2; 7 bases are shared with TRBD1. V trimming: 0 bases; J trimming: 7 bases; junction bases outside the gene matches: 6. The CDR3 runs to 14 residues. Germline V CDR1 and CDR2: SGHDT, YYEEEE. CDR3 DNA sequence: TGTGCCAGCAGCTTGGCAGGGGGGAGCTCTGGCTACACCTTC. Residues: CASSLAGGSSGYTF.

This rearrangement joins TRBV4-2 to TRBJ2-5; TRBD2 agrees at 8 bases. The CDR3 covers 15 residues. The junction had 3 bases not matched to a gene; V was cut back by 0 bases and J by 3 bases. Looked up from germline, CDR1 is LGHNA and CDR2 is YNFKEQ. DNA for the CDR3: TGTGCCAGCAGCCAAGATTTAGCGGGAAAAGAGACCCAGTACTTC. Its translation is CASSQDLAGKETQYF.

The chain recombines TRBV7-8 with TRBJ1-5, with D uncertain. Germline V CDR1 and CDR2: SGHVS, FQNEAQ. V gave up 4 bases and J gave up 0 bases, with 7 bases separating them. The CDR3 spans 14 residues. Written as DNA, the CDR3 is TGTGCCAGCAGCTCTACAGATAGCAATCAGCCCCAGCATTTT. Translating it yields CASSSTDSNQPQHF.

This clone was counted once. The chain uses TRBV13 and TRBJ1-2; maybe TRBD1 (5 bases). CDR1 is PRHDT and CDR2 is FYEKMQ in the germline V gene (reference sequence). The V and J ends lost 6 bases and 4 bases respectively, with 12 bases between them. The CDR3 runs 13 residues. CDR3 nucleotide sequence: TGTGCCAGCAGAATAGGCGGGGCCTATGGCTACACCTTC. It codes for CASRIGGAYGYTF.

The CDR3 region has the DNA TGTGCCAGCAGCCGCATATCTTTGGGGCTCCAAGAGACCCAGTACTTC. The encoded protein is CASSRISLGLQETQYF. The rearrangement links TRBV14 to TRBJ2-5; D is possibly TRBD1 (5 bases). Trimming took 4 bases from V and 1 from J, leaving 16 bases between them. The CDR3 covers 16 residues. Germline CDR1 is SGHDN and CDR2 is FVKESK.

The rearrangement links TRBV5-4 to TRBJ1-2; TRBD1 matches 9 bases. J gave up 3 bases and V 0 bases, and 9 bases lay outside the gene matches. The CDR3 loop spans 17 amino acids. From germline, CDR1 is SGHNT and CDR2 YYREEE (reference sequence). The CDR3 DNA sequence: TGTGCCAGCAGCTTGGGACAGGGGGAAACCCGGTACTATGGCTACACCTTC. Amino acids: CASSLGQGETRYYGYTF.

The chain couples TRBV7-2 to TRBJ1-3; D is ambiguous. The V end was cut by 1 base, the J end by 0 bases, with 10 bases between. Germline V lookup: CDR1 SGHTA, CDR2 FQGNSA. The CDR3 totals 16 residues. CDR3: CASSLGPGISGNTIYF. DNA of the CDR3: TGTGCCAGCAGCTTAGGTCCGGGGATCTCTGGAAACACCATATATTTT. Full variable domain (rest looked up from reference TRBV7-2 and TRBJ1-3): GAGVSQSPSNKVTEKGKDVELRCDPISGHTALYWYRQSLGQGLEFLIYFQGNSAPDKSGLPSDRFSAERTGGSVSTLTIQRTQQEDSAVYLCASSLGPGISGNTIYFGEGSWLTVV.

CDR3 loop: CASSLVVGGGVETQYF. CDR3 coding DNA: TGTGCCAGCAGCTTGGTTGTTGGGGGGGGAGTGGAGACCCAGTACTTC. The chain uses TRBV5-4 and TRBJ2-5, with 7 bases that match TRBD2. The CDR3 sequence is 16 residues long. V trimming: 0 bases; J trimming: 5 bases; junction bases outside the gene matches: 10. Germline CDR1 SGHNT, CDR2 YYREEE (reference sequence).

The chain couples TRBV2 to TRBJ2-7, with TRBD1 matching over 7 bases. With 9 bases clipped from V and 3 bases from J, the junction kept 5 bases outside the gene matches. The CDR3 totals 12 residues. Germline V gene sequence: CDR1 SNHLY, CDR2 FYNNEI. CDR3 bases: TGTGCCAGTACGTCAGGGGGCTACGAGCAGTACTTC. Protein sequence: CASTSGGYEQYF.

This clone was seen just once. J is TRBJ2-2 and V is TRBV5-1, with D possibly matching TRBD2 (6 bases). The CDR3 is made up of 15 amino acids. Deletions cut 1 base from V and 1 base from J, with 8 bases between. Germline V CDR1 and CDR2: SGHRS, YFSETQ. The CDR3 nucleotides read TGCGCCAGCAGCTTGTGGGGGGAGAACACCGGGGAGCTGTTTTTT. It specifies CASSLWGENTGELFF.

This sequence joins TRBV4-3 and TRBJ2-2, with D possibly TRBD2 on 5 matching bases. This CDR3 has 14 amino acids. The germline gives CDR1 LGHNA, CDR2 YSLEER. Trimming removed 4 bases at V and 7 bases at J, with 13 bases between. The chain's CDR3 is CASSLREGGGELFF. The CDR3 DNA reads TGCGCCAGCAGCCTCAGAGAGGGCGGCGGGGAGCTGTTTTTT.

V usage is TRBV10-3 and J usage is TRBJ2-7, with 7 nucleotides matching TRBD2. Germline CDR1 is ENHRY and CDR2 is SYGVKD. The CDR3 runs to 14 residues. V shed 3 bases and J 4 bases; nucleotides not matched to a gene: 6. The CDR3 protein is CAISERGSLYEQYF. The CDR3 bases are TGTGCCATCAGTGAACGCGGGAGTCTATACGAGCAGTACTTC.

This chain connects TRBV19 to TRBJ2-5, with D perhaps matching TRBD1 (5 bases). CDR3 size: 14 residues. The V gene's germline CDR1 is LNHDA and CDR2 SQIVND (reference sequence). V was shortened by 2 bases and J by 5 bases, with 12 bases between the two germline ends. The CDR3 spells CASSISQGRETQYF. For the CDR3, the DNA is TGTGCCAGTAGTATATCGCAGGGCCGGGAGACCCAGTACTTC.

This clone was observed once. CDR3 residues: CASSKTAGTSQETQYF. The CDR3 DNA is TGTGCCAGCAGCAAGACCGCAGGGACTTCACAAGAGACCCAGTACTTC. V is TRBV4-2 and J is TRBJ2-5; possible D gene TRBD2, 6 bases. Trimming took off 5 bases at V and 2 bases at J, with 18 bases between the two ends. This CDR3 contains 16 residues. Germline assignment: CDR1 LGHNA and CDR2 YNFKEQ.

The rearrangement joins TRBV4-1 to TRBJ1-1; D unclear. The V gene's germline CDR1 is MGHRA and CDR2 YSYEKL. Trimming pared 1 base from V and 1 base from J, leaving 7 bases between. The CDR3 runs to 14 residues. CDR3 sequence: CASSQGGENTEAFF. The CDR3 coding sequence is TGCGCCAGCAGCCAAGGGGGAGAGAACACTGAAGCTTTCTTT.

J is TRBJ2-5 and V is TRBV5-6; no clear D. This CDR3 contains 12 residues. Germline loops: CDR1 SGHDT, CDR2 YYEEEE. The V gene lost 1 base and the J gene lost 7 bases, with 8 bases spanning the gap. The CDR3 DNA reads TGTGCCAGCAGCTTGCCAGGTGGGACCCAGTACTTC. Protein product: CASSLPGGTQYF.

This clone was found once. J is TRBJ1-2 and V is TRBV11-2; TRBD1 aligns across 7 bases. Per germline, CDR1 SGHAT and CDR2 FQNNGV. Trimming took 5 bases from V and 3 from J; bases not matched to a gene: 12. CDR3 length equals 16 residues. Here the CDR3 DNA reads TGTGCCAGCAGCCCAACAGATGACAGGGAGGACTATGGCTACACCTTC. The encoded protein is CASSPTDDREDYGYTF. Drawing the rest from reference TRBV11-2 and TRBJ1-2, the complete variable domain is EAGVAQSPRYKIIEKRQSVAFWCNPISGHATLYWYQQILGQGPKLLIQFQNNGVVDDSQLPKDRFSAERLKGVDSTLKIQPAKLEDSAVYLCASSPTDDREDYGYTFGSGTRLTVV.

The V and J genes are TRBV4-1 and TRBJ2-7, with 8 bases aligning to TRBD1. The junction had 5 bases not matched to a gene; V was cut back by 4 bases and J by 3 bases. The V gene's germline CDR1 is MGHRA and CDR2 YSYEKL. There are 14 residues in the CDR3. The CDR3 is CASSPLTGVYEQYF. CDR3 nucleotides: TGCGCCAGCAGCCCACTGACAGGGGTCTACGAGCAGTACTTC.

The gene calls are TRBV4-1 and TRBJ2-3, with 12 bases identical to TRBD2. The junction had 2 bases not matched to a gene; V was cut back by 4 bases and J by 9 bases. CDR3 length: 13 amino acids. Germline loops: CDR1 MGHRA, CDR2 YSYEKL. DNA of the CDR3: TGCGCCAGCAGCCGACTAGCGGGAGAGACGCAGTATTTT. Protein: CASSRLAGETQYF.

The CDR3 bases are TGTGCCAGCAGCGTTTTCAACGGGGGCTACACCTTC. Its translation: CASSVFNGGYTF. J is TRBJ1-2 and V is TRBV9; no clear D. The germline V gene encodes CDR1 SGDLS and CDR2 YYNGEE. V was shortened by 2 bases and J by 8 bases, with 10 bases between the two germline ends. The CDR3 is made up of 12 amino acids.